One and the same sample provided the 20 T cell receptor beta chains below, sequenced in a study of blood T cell repertoires in COVID-19. Some clones are missing from TCRdb's copy, which holds only in-frame ones; the method was immunoSEQ multiplex PCR. The sample includes 95,000 to 130,000 clones, 82% of them seen just once. Input material: peripheral blood. The source is a man between 65 and 80 years old with active or convalescent COVID-19.

There are many counts of this clone. This rearrangement joins TRBV6-5 to TRBJ2-7; 11 positions agree with TRBD1. After removal of 7 bases from V and 7 bases from J, the junction contained 9 bases not matched to a gene. Germline V lookup: CDR1 MNHEY, CDR2 SVGAGI. The CDR3 runs to 14 residues. The CDR3 sequence is CASISGQGALEQYF. CDR3 in DNA: TGTGCCAGCATTTCCGGACAGGGGGCGTTGGAGCAGTACTTC.

This clone was seen a few times. The chain is built from TRBV5-6 and TRBJ1-2; TRBD1 matches at 7 bases. The germline gives CDR1 SGHDT, CDR2 YYEEEE. The CDR3 contains 14 residues. Trimming at V came to 4 bases and at J to 5 bases, leaving 8 bases not matched to a gene. The CDR3 reads CASSSPGTVYGYTF. CDR3 DNA: TGTGCCAGCAGCAGTCCAGGGACAGTTTATGGCTACACCTTC.

The gene calls are TRBV7-9 and TRBJ1-5; D is unclear. V lost 1 base and J lost 4, with 5 bases in between. CDR1 and CDR2 from the germline V gene are SEHNR and FQNEAQ (reference sequence). CDR3 size: 13 residues. The chain's CDR3 is CASSLDGNQPQHF. The CDR3 DNA is TGTGCCAGCAGCTTAGACGGTAATCAGCCCCAGCATTTT.

The sample holds one count of this clone. The chain couples TRBV11-3 to TRBJ2-7; D possibly corresponds to TRBD2 (5 bases). The CDR3 has 15 amino acids. Germline CDR1 is SGHNT and CDR2 is YENEEA. The germline V and J ends were trimmed by 1 base and 3 bases, with 13 bases remaining between them. The CDR3 coding sequence is TGTGCCAGCAGCTTAGGCCGAGGGAGAGGCTACGAGCAGTACTTC. It yields the protein CASSLGRGRGYEQYF.

This clone was seen only a few times. The chain has TRBV7-9 and TRBJ2-1, with D tentatively TRBD2 (5 bases). Trimming left V 5 bases short and J 0 bases short, with 11 bases between. This CDR3 is 15 amino acids long. Germline CDR1 reads SEHNR; CDR2 reads FQNEAQ (reference sequence). CDR3 residues: CASSIGLTSYNEQFF. CDR3 nucleotide sequence: TGTGCCAGCAGCATTGGACTGACCTCCTACAATGAGCAGTTCTTC. The full variable domain, its missing parts supplied by reference TRBV7-9 and TRBJ2-1, is DTGVSQNPRHKITKRGQNVTFRCDPISEHNRLYWYRQTLGQGPEFLTYFQNEAQLEKSRLLSDRFSAERPKGSFSTLEIQRTEQGDSAMYLCASSIGLTSYNEQFFGPGTRLTVL.

The chain is built from TRBV15 and TRBJ1-2; no clear D. CDR1 is LNHNV and CDR2 is YYDKDF in the germline V gene (reference sequence). V was shortened by 0 bases and J by 8 bases, with 16 bases between the two germline ends. The CDR3 extends over 15 amino acids. The CDR3 DNA is TGTGCCACCAGCAGAGATAGGAGGGTTTCTGGGGGCTACACCTTC. Translating gives CATSRDRRVSGGYTF.

This chain joins TRBV5-6 and TRBJ2-4, with TRBD1 identical over 9 bases. The length of the CDR3 is 16 residues. The germline CDR1 and CDR2 sequences are SGHDT and YYEEEE. With V trimmed by 0 bases and J by 8 bases, 9 bases remained unmatched. The CDR3 sequence: CASSLGAGQGLYIQYF. The CDR3 nucleotides are TGTGCCAGCAGCTTGGGCGCGGGACAGGGCTTATACATTCAGTACTTC.

V gene TRBV28 combines with J gene TRBJ1-6; 10 bases are shared with TRBD1. This CDR3 spans 17 amino acids. From germline, CDR1 is MDHEN and CDR2 SYDVKM. The V gene end was trimmed by 6 bases and the J gene end by 1 base; junction bases not matched to a gene: 6. The CDR3 protein is CASSRQGARSYNSPLHF. CDR3 sequence (DNA): TGTGCCAGCAGCAGACAGGGGGCTCGTTCCTATAATTCACCCCTCCACTTT.

J is TRBJ1-2 and V is TRBV28; the D gene is possibly TRBD1 (6 bases). Trimming shortened V by 5 bases and J by 6 bases, and 16 bases separated the two germline ends. Germline V CDR1 and CDR2: MDHEN, SYDVKM. This CDR3 contains 14 residues. This CDR3 is CASSIRQVSDGYTF. DNA of the CDR3: TGTGCCAGCAGTATAAGACAGGTTTCTGATGGCTACACCTTC.

The V gene is TRBV4-3, the J gene TRBJ2-4, with TRBD1 matching 9 bases. Germline CDR1 reads LGHNA; CDR2 reads YSLEER. The CDR3 is 22 residues long. The V gene end was trimmed by 6 bases and the J gene end by 0 bases; junction bases not matched to a gene: 24. Here the CDR3 DNA reads TGCGCCAGCAGTCAGGGACCGGCTCGAGGACAGGGGCTAGCCCTAGCCAAAAACATTCAGTACTTC. Amino acids: CASSQGPARGQGLALAKNIQYF.

The rearrangement joins TRBV4-1 to TRBJ2-1; the match to TRBD1 covers 9 bases. Germline values: CDR1 MGHRA, CDR2 YSYEKL. The CDR3 covers 16 residues. V shed 0 bases and J 7 bases; nucleotides not matched to a gene: 7. The CDR3 DNA reads TGCGCCAGCAGCCAAGATGCCGGGACAGGGTCAAATGAGCAGTTCTTC. It translates to CASSQDAGTGSNEQFF.

This clone has just one count. At one of its ends the junction is not consistent with the germline gene, which may arise from a read error. J is TRBJ1-1 and V is TRBV11-3; D not resolved. The CDR3 runs to 11 residues. The germline V gene encodes CDR1 SGHNT and CDR2 YENEEA. The DNA for the CDR3 is TGTGCCAGCAGCTTAGGAGAAAAGCCCGAGTTT. It specifies CASSLGEKPEF.

The chain carries TRBV5-4 and TRBJ2-1, with a tentative D call TRBD2 (6 bases). This CDR3 comprises 15 residues. Germline-derived CDR1 and CDR2 are SGHNT and YYREEE (reference sequence). Trimming took off 0 bases at V and 3 bases at J, with 10 bases between the two ends. CDR3 in amino acids: CASSLGLVNYNEQFF. The CDR3 bases are TGTGCCAGCAGCTTGGGACTAGTTAACTACAATGAGCAGTTCTTC.

The chain combines TRBV18 with TRBJ2-2; 10 positions match TRBD2. The length of the CDR3 is 17 residues. Germline CDR1 is KGHSH and CDR2 is LQKENI. V lost 4 bases, J lost 3 bases, and 8 bases stayed unmatched. The CDR3 DNA sequence: TGTGCCAGCTCACAAACGCTAGCGGGAGCCGACACCGGGGAGCTGTTTTTT. Protein product: CASSQTLAGADTGELFF.

The rearrangement uses TRBV5-6 and TRBJ1-4; TRBD1 agrees at 8 bases. Unmatched junction bases numbered 4, after V lost 1 base and J lost 5 bases. CDR3 length equals 15 residues. Per germline, CDR1 SGHDT and CDR2 YYEEEE. DNA of the CDR3: TGTGCCAGCAGCTTGAGTACAGGGGGGAATGAAAAACTGTTTTTT. Translating gives CASSLSTGGNEKLFF.

V is TRBV10-1 and J is TRBJ2-3, with 10 nucleotides matching TRBD2. Germline CDR1 WNHNN, CDR2 SYGVQD (reference sequence). The CDR3 consists of 15 residues. Germline trimming cut 4 bases from V and 4 bases from J; bases unmatched to any gene: 5. CDR3 loop: CASSGTSGEADTQYF. The CDR3 nucleotides read TGCGCCAGCAGTGGAACTAGCGGGGAGGCAGATACGCAGTATTTT.

This sequence joins TRBV10-3 and TRBJ2-2; 12 bases line up with TRBD1. Germline CDR1 is ENHRY and CDR2 is SYGVKD. V gave up 3 bases and J gave up 3 bases; unmatched junction bases: 2. The CDR3 loop spans 16 amino acids. The CDR3: CAISDWDRGHTGELFF. The CDR3 DNA sequence: TGTGCCATCAGTGACTGGGACAGGGGGCACACCGGGGAGCTGTTTTTT.

This clone was found a few times. The chain recombines TRBV29-1 with TRBJ2-1; TRBD2 matches at 9 bases. CDR1 and CDR2 (germline): SQVTM, ANQGSEA. The CDR3 has 16 residues. V was clipped by 7 bases and J by 7 bases; unmatched bases: 17. This CDR3 reads CSAEAWLAGNLNEQFF. In DNA form, the CDR3 reads TGCAGCGCCGAAGCGTGGCTAGCGGGAAACTTAAATGAGCAGTTCTTC.

The chain recombines TRBV28 with TRBJ2-1, with 8 bases identical to TRBD2. Germline CDR1 is MDHEN and CDR2 is SYDVKM. The junction had 14 bases not matched to a gene; V was cut back by 5 bases and J by 8 bases. CDR3 length equals 16 residues. CDR3 loop: CASSPSLAGRSHEQFF. The CDR3 nucleotides are TGTGCCAGCAGTCCTTCCCTAGCGGGCCGAAGCCATGAGCAGTTCTTC.

The rearrangement joins TRBV28 to TRBJ1-2, with a tentative D call TRBD1 (6 bases). CDR1 is MDHEN and CDR2 is SYDVKM in the germline V gene. The CDR3 loop spans 15 amino acids. Trimming shortened V by 5 bases and J by 2 bases, and 15 bases separated the two germline ends. In DNA, the CDR3 is TGTGCCAGCAGTCCCTCCGGACAGATGAACTATGGCTACACCTTC. The encoded protein is CASSPSGQMNYGYTF.